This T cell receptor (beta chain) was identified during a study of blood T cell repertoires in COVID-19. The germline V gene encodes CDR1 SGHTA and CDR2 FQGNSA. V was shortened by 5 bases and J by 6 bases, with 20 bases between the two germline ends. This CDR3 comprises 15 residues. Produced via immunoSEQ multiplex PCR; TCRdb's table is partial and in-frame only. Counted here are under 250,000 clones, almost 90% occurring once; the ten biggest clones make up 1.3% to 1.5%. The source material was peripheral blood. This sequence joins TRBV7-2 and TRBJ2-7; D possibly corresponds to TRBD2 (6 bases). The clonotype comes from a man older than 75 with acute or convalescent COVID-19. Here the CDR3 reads CASSGRWGESTEQYF. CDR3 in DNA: TGTGCCAGCAGCGGTCGCTGGGGGGAAAGTACCGAGCAGTACTTC.